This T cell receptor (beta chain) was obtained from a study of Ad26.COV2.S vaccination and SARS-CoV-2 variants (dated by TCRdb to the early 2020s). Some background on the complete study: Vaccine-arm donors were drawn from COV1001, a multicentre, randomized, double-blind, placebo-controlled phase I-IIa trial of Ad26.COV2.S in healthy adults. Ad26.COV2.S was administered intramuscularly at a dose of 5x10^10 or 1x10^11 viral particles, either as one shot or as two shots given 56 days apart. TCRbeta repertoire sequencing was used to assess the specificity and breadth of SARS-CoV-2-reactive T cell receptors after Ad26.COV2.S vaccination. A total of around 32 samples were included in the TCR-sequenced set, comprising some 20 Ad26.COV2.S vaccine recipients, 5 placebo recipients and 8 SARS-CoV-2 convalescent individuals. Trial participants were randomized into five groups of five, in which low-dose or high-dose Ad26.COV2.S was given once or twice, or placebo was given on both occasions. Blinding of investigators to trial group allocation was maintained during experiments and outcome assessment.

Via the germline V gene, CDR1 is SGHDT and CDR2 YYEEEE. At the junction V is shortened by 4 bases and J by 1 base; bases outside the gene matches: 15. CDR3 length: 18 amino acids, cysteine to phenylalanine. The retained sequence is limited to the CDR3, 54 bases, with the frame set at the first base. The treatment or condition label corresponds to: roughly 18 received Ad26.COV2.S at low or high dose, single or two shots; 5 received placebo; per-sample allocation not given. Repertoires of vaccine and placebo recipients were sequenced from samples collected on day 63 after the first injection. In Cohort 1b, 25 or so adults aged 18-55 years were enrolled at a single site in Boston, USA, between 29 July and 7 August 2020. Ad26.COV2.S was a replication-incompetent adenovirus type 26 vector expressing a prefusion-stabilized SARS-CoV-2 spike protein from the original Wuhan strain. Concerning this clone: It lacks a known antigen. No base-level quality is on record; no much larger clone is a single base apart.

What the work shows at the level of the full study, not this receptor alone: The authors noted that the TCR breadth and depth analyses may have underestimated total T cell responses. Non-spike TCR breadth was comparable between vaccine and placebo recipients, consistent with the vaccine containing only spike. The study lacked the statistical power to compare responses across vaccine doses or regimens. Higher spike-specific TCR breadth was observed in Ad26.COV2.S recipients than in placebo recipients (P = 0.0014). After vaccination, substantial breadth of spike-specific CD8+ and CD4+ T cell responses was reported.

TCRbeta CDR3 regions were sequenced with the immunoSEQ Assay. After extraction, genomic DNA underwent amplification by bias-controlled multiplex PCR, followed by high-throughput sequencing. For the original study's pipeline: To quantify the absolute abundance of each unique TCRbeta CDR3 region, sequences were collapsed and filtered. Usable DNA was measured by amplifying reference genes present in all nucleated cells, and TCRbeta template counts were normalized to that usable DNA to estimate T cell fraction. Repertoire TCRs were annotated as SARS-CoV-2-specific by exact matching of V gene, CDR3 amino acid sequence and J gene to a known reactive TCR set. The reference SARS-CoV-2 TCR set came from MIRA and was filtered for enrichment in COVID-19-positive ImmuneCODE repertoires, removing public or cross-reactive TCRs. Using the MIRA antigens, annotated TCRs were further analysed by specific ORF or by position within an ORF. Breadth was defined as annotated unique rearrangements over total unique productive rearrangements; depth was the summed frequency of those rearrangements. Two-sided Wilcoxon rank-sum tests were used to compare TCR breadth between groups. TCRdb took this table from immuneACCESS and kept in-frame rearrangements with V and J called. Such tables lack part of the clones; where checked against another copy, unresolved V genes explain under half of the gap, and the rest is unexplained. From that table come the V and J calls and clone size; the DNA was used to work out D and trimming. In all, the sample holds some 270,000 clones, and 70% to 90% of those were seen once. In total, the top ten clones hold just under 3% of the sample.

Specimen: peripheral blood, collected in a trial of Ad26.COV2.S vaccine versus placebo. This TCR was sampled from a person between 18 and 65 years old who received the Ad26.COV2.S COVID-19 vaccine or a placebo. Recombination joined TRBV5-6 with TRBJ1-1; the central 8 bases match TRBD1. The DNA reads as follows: TGTGCCAGCAGCCAAACTGCCGGGACAGGCCCCGCGAACACTGAAGCTTTCTTT. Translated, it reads CASSQTAGTGPANTEAFF.